This T cell receptor (beta chain) appears in the sequencing data of a study of T cells in Graves' hyperthyroidism and ophthalmopathy. There are 16 residues in the CDR3. Trimming cost V 1 base and J 4 bases, with 18 bases left between them. Germline values: CDR1 DFQATT, CDR2 SNEGSKA (reference sequence). RNA transcripts served as the template for amplifying TCR beta CDR3 regions. HTBI primers were used for first-round RT-PCR of the TCR CDR3. TCRdb called the multiplex PCR reads again in MiXCR, with one record for every CDR3 protein. The profile shows around 600,000 distinct CDR3 sequences, roughly a sixth of them singletons. This clonotype was seen ten or more times. Orbital computed tomography and thyroid ultrasound, together with serum TRAb and thyroxine and clinical symptoms, were used for diagnoses. About 10 ml of fresh peripheral blood supplied the PBMCs.

The chain uses TRBV20-1 and TRBJ2-3; D might be TRBD2 (6 bases). Sequencing used blood. The origin of this receptor is a middle-aged woman with Graves' ophthalmopathy. The CDR3 nucleotides read TGCAGTGCTAGAGCCTCGGACATCGGGGGACCAGATACGCAGTATTTT. This gives the protein CSARASDIGGPDTQYF.